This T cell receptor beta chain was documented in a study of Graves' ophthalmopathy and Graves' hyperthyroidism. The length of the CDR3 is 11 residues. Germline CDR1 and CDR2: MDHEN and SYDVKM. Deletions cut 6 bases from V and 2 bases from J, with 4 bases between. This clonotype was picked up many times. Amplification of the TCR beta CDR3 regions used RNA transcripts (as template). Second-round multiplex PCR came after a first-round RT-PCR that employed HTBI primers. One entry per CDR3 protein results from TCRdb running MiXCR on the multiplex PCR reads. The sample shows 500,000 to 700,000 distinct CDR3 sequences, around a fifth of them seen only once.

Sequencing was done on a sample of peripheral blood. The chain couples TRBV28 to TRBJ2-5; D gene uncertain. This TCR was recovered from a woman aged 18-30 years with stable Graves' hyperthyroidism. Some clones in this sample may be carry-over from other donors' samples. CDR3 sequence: CASRLQETQYF. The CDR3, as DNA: TGTGCCAGCAGACTTCAAGAGACCCAGTACTTC.